This TCR gamma chain was sequenced during a study of human gamma delta and Vdelta1 T cells. The CDR3 is 13 amino acids. The germline V gene encodes CDR1 VTNTFY and CDR2 YDVSTARD (reference sequence). The ends lost 0 bases at V and 6 bases at J; junction bases unmatched: 5. By frequency in the sample, this clone is large. Additional DNA sequences in this sample encode the identical CDR3. TCRdb ran CATT on the PCR reads. The sample comprises roughly 410 gamma-chain clones, about 4.9% of which are singletons, and approximately 81% rests with the top ten. The sequenced material came from differentiated CD27- Vdelta1 gamma-delta T cells from blood. This TCR was sampled from a human donor in good health. The genes are TRGV3 and TRGJ1 or TRGJ2. The CDR3 bases are TGTGCCACCTGGGACAGGCGACCTTATAAGAAACTCTTT. It yields the protein CATWDRRPYKKLF.